This T cell receptor beta chain was captured in a study of Ad26.COV2.S vaccination and SARS-CoV-2 variants. On this clone: The target antigen is unknown.

TCRdb's table, derived via immunoSEQ multiplex PCR, lists solely in-frame clones and lacks some. The sample carries 180,000 or so clones, around 90% recorded once. Per the germline V gene, CDR1 is SGHTA and CDR2 is FQGNSA. V trimming: 5 bases; J trimming: 6 bases; junction bases outside the gene matches: 14. This CDR3 region has 16 residues. Findings of the study overall: Analytic work on TCR breadth and depth might have understated the full extent of total T cell responses.

Sequences were derived from peripheral blood, sampled after recovery from COVID-19. This rearrangement joins TRBV7-2 to TRBJ2-7, with 9 bases lining up with TRBD2. The clonotype was recovered from a human donor who had recovered from COVID-19. The CDR3 loop reads CASSPRGAGGLGEQYF. CDR3 sequence (DNA): TGTGCCAGCAGCCCCCGGGGAGCGGGGGGTTTGGGCGAGCAGTACTTC. Using reference TRBV7-2 and TRBJ2-7 for the parts outside the CDR3, the full variable domain is GAGVSQSPSNKVTEKGKDVELRCDPISGHTALYWYRQSLGQGLEFLIYFQGNSAPDKSGLPSDRFSAERTGGSVSTLTIQRTQQEDSAVYLCASSPRGAGGLGEQYFGPGTRLTVT.